This section outlines one TCR beta chain sequence together with its context. The antigen remains undetermined. V shed 5 bases, J shed 7 bases, and the junction held 11 bases outside the gene matches. Germline lookup yields CDR1 SEHNR and CDR2 FQNEAQ (reference sequence). This CDR3 comprises 15 residues. The table came from immunoSEQ multiplex PCR; TCRdb's copy has only in-frame clones and leaves some out. The table includes fewer than 95,000 clones, around nine tenths detected once. Patients with autoimmune history or systemic immunosuppression were excluded. This sample stems from a study of OX40 agonist ivuxolimab in advanced cancers. Looking at the study overall: Participants averaged roughly 60 years of age (range roughly 23 to 90) and were roughly 83% male.

General study results and limits: Low levels of normalized T-cell clonal expansion also appeared in some nonresponders.

This chain uses TRBV7-9 with TRBJ1-1, with 9 positions matching TRBD1. Specimen: CD4+ or CD8+ T cells sorted from blood, collected in a trial of the OX40 agonist ivuxolimab. The receptor was isolated from an adult with an advanced solid tumor such as melanoma, head and neck, liver or kidney cancer. The CDR3 bases are TGTGCCAGCAGCCGAGGTGGGGAGGGACAGGGTGAAGCTTTCTTT. Its protein is CASSRGGEGQGEAFF. The variable domain in full, completed from reference TRBV7-9 and TRBJ1-1, reads DTGVSQNPRHKITKRGQNVTFRCDPISEHNRLYWYRQTLGQGPEFLTYFQNEAQLEKSRLLSDRFSAERPKGSFSTLEIQRTEQGDSAMYLCASSRGGEGQGEAFFGQGTRLTVV.